These T cell receptor beta chains were read from a single sample in a study of T cell repertoires in cytomegalovirus infection. Using its own MiXCR run on the reads, TCRdb lists one record per CDR3 protein. The data contain 500,000 or so distinct CDR3 sequences, approximately 15% of them singletons. The sequenced material came from CD8+ T cells from PBMCs. Receptors were obtained from a human donor in good health (CMV status not recorded). Some clones in this sample may be carry-over from other donors' samples. Both conserved end residues are part of each CDR3. The D gene is left open where the match is weak. Only part of the rows carry a size: once, few, many, or a class if the clone is expanded.

DNA,CDR3,J,V,D,size
TGCAGTGCCTATACCGCGGTGGGGGGGATCACCGGGGAGCTGTTTTTT,CSAYTAVGGITGELFF,TRBJ2-2,TRBV20-1,TRBD2,NA
TGTGCCTGGAGTGGTTCTAGCGGGAGAATAAGAGAGACAGATACGCAGTATTTT,CAWSGSSGRIRETDTQYF,TRBJ2-3,TRBV30,TRBD2,NA
TGCAGCGTTGATATGGACAGGAACACTGAAGCTTTCTTT,CSVDMDRNTEAFF,TRBJ1-1,TRBV29-1,NA,few
TGTGCCAGCAGTTACTTTTCCGGGACCACCTACGAGCAGTACTTC,CASSYFSGTTYEQYF,TRBJ2-7,TRBV6-2/TRBV6-3,NA,few
TGTGCCAGCCGGTCACCTTACAATGATCAGTTCTTC,CASRSPYNDQFF,TRBJ2-1,TRBV6-5,NA,NA
TGTGCCAGCAGCTTCCCGGGCCTCGGGAGGCCGAACACCGGGGAGCTGTTTTTT,CASSFPGLGRPNTGELFF,TRBJ2-2,TRBV11-1,TRBD2,many
TGTGCCAGTAGTACCCTACCCTTATCCTACAATGAGCAGTTCTTC,CASSTLPLSYNEQFF,TRBJ2-1,TRBV19,NA,NA
TGCAGTGCCGGGGGCCGTGGGGACAATGAGCAGTTCTTC,CSAGGRGDNEQFF,TRBJ2-1,TRBV20-1,NA,many
TGTGCCAGCAGCGAGATCGCTGGCGACACCCACAATGAGCAGTTCTTC,CASSEIAGDTHNEQFF,TRBJ2-1,TRBV5-4,NA,many
TGTGCCAGCAGCCAAGATGGAGGAGTCGACACTGAAGCTTTCTTT,CASSQDGGVDTEAFF,TRBJ1-1,TRBV4-2,NA,few
TGTGCCAGCAGCTTAAATTTTGGTTCCTCTGGAAACACCATATATTTT,CASSLNFGSSGNTIYF,TRBJ1-3,TRBV7-2,NA,many
TGTGCCAGTTATCCGGAGGTTCCCTCCTACGAGCAGTACTTC,CASYPEVPSYEQYF,TRBJ2-7,TRBV11-3,NA,many
TGTGCTAGTGGTGAAGGGGGGACCTACAATGAGCAGTTCTTC,CASGEGGTYNEQFF,TRBJ2-1,TRBV12-5,NA,few
TGTGCCAGCAGCTACGACCCGGGACAGTACCTTACTAACTATGGCTACACCTTC,CASSYDPGQYLTNYGYTF,TRBJ1-2,TRBV7-9,TRBD1,many
TGTGCCAGCAGTTTTCTTGCCAGGGATCGGGGTAGCAATCAGCCCCAGCATTTT,CASSFLARDRGSNQPQHF,TRBJ1-5,TRBV28,NA,NA
TGTGCCAGCAGCTATATACGACAGGACACAGATACGCAGTATTTT,CASSYIRQDTDTQYF,TRBJ2-3,TRBV7-6,NA,few
TGCAGTGCTAGAGAGACAGAACTATTGGATACGCAGTATTTT,CSARETELLDTQYF,TRBJ2-3,TRBV20-1,NA,NA
TGCGCCAGCAGCCTGTTGGGGGGTGAAACCACAGATACGCAGTATTTT,CASSLLGGETTDTQYF,TRBJ2-3,TRBV4-1,NA,NA
TGTGCCAGCAGCCTCTCCCGTGGGCAGGGAAACACCATATATTTT,CASSLSRGQGNTIYF,TRBJ1-3,TRBV7-9,NA,many
TGTGCCAGCAGCTCCCGCGGGGAGCGGGGTGAGCAGTTCTTC,CASSSRGERGEQFF,TRBJ2-1,TRBV9,TRBD2,NA
TGTGCCAGCAGCGTAGATGCAAGAAGGGGGGACGCCGGGGAGCTGTTTTTT,CASSVDARRGDAGELFF,TRBJ2-2,TRBV9,NA,NA
TGTGCCAGCAGCCCCGTGGTGCGTTTGGTGAACACTGAAGCTTTCTTT,CASSPVVRLVNTEAFF,TRBJ1-1,TRBV11-2,NA,many
TGTGCCAGCAGCTTCCCGGGACAGATCTTCGGCTCCTACAATGAGCAGTTCTTC,CASSFPGQIFGSYNEQFF,TRBJ2-1,TRBV3-1,TRBD1,NA
TGTGCCAGCAGCAACAGGGGTGTAGGCTACGAGCAGTACTTC,CASSNRGVGYEQYF,TRBJ2-7,TRBV27,TRBD1,NA
TGTGCCAGCGGACTAGCGGGAGGAGGGGAGACCCAGTACTTC,CASGLAGGGETQYF,TRBJ2-5,TRBV6-1,TRBD2,many
TGTGCCAGCAGTGAAGCCAGCGGGAGGGCCAACAATGAGCAGTTCTTC,CASSEASGRANNEQFF,TRBJ2-1,TRBV2,TRBD2,once
TGTGCCAGCAGTCATCCGGGGAGCGGGAATAGCACAGATACGCAGTATTTT,CASSHPGSGNSTDTQYF,TRBJ2-3,TRBV11-2,TRBD2,NA
TGCGCCAGCAGCAAACGGACTAGCGGGGGGACGAACACCGGGGAGCTGTTTTTT,CASSKRTSGGTNTGELFF,TRBJ2-2,TRBV5-1,TRBD2,once
TGTGCCAGCACCTATAGCGGCAGCTCCTATAATTCACCCCTCCACTTT,CASTYSGSSYNSPLHF,TRBJ1-6,TRBV7-8,NA,many
TGTGCCAGCAGCCGAGGACTAGGAACAGATACGCAGTATTTT,CASSRGLGTDTQYF,TRBJ2-3,TRBV27,TRBD2,NA
TGTGCCATCAGTGAGTCTGACCGCCAGGAGGGCACTGAAGCTTTCTTT,CAISESDRQEGTEAFF,TRBJ1-1,TRBV10-3,NA,NA
TGTGCCAGCAGCTTAGGGGCAGTATTCTACGAGCAGTACTTC,CASSLGAVFYEQYF,TRBJ2-7,TRBV7-9,NA,many
TGCGCCAGCAGTGATCGAGAGGGCACAAGCTCCTACGAGCAGTACTTC,CASSDREGTSSYEQYF,TRBJ2-7,TRBV10-1,NA,few
TGTGCCAGCAGTTCCTTGAATCCGGCCCGGGACACCCTACGGGGGGACACTGAAGCTTTCTTT,CASSSLNPARDTLRGDTEAFF,TRBJ1-1,TRBV28,NA,many
TGTGCCAGCAGCTCTAGGACAGGGGTACCTTCTAAACTGTTTTTT,CASSSRTGVPSKLFF,TRBJ1-4,TRBV7-9,TRBD1,many
TGTGCCAGCAGCTTAGCCGGTGGTGAGCAGTTCTTC,CASSLAGGEQFF,TRBJ2-1,TRBV7-6,NA,many
TGTGCCAGCAGTTCCTCAGGTCATGGCTACACCTTC,CASSSSGHGYTF,TRBJ1-2,TRBV7-8,NA,many
TGTGCCAGCAGCCCGCCGGGCAGTTTGGCTTTCTTT,CASSPPGSLAFF,TRBJ1-1,TRBV7-9,NA,many
TGTGCCAGCAGCTTAGACGGCACCGGGGAGCTGTTTTTT,CASSLDGTGELFF,TRBJ2-2,TRBV5-1,NA,many
TGCGCCAGCAGCCTAACCGGTACTCGGACAGCTAATGAAAAACTGTTTTTT,CASSLTGTRTANEKLFF,TRBJ1-4,TRBV4-1,NA,many
TGTGCCAGCAGCTCCGGGAGAGATGAAAAACTGTTTTTT,CASSSGRDEKLFF,TRBJ1-4,TRBV7-9,NA,many
TGTGCCTCCATCGGGAACACTGAAGCTTTCTTT,CASIGNTEAFF,TRBJ1-1,TRBV12-3/TRBV12-4,NA,many
TGTGCCACTCGGGGTAACACCGGGGAGCTGTTTTTT,CATRGNTGELFF,TRBJ2-2,TRBV7-2,NA,many
TGTGCCAGCAGCTTACGCCCGGGACAGAGTAATGAAAAACTGTTTTTT,CASSLRPGQSNEKLFF,TRBJ1-4,TRBV7-2,TRBD1,many
TGTGCCAGCAGCCCCCCCTCGGGGCAGGGGAAGGACTATGGCTACACCTTC,CASSPPSGQGKDYGYTF,TRBJ1-2,TRBV7-9,NA,many
TGTGCCAGTAGTGCCGGGGGCGAGTCCACTGAAGCTTTCTTT,CASSAGGESTEAFF,TRBJ1-1,TRBV19,NA,many
TGTGCCACTGGCCCTGGCGCGACCAGCTATGGCTACACCTTC,CATGPGATSYGYTF,TRBJ1-2,TRBV25-1,NA,few
TGTGCCAGCAGCACCGGGGCGAACACCGGGGAGCTGTTTTTT,CASSTGANTGELFF,TRBJ2-2,TRBV27,NA,many
TGTGCCAGCAGTGTCCTGGACAGAGACACGTTGGATAGCAATCAGCCCCAGCATTTT,CASSVLDRDTLDSNQPQHF,TRBJ1-5,TRBV6-4,NA,few
TGTGCCAGCAGCGCCTCAAAAGAGACCCAGTACTTC,CASSASKETQYF,TRBJ2-5,TRBV9,NA,NA
TGTGCCAGCAGAGTGACAGGGCGAAAGGAAAAACTGTTTTTT,CASRVTGRKEKLFF,TRBJ1-4,TRBV7-3,TRBD1,many
TGTGCCAGCAGTCCGACAGGGGGCTATAGCAATCAGCCCCAGCATTTT,CASSPTGGYSNQPQHF,TRBJ1-5,TRBV2,TRBD1,NA